This T cell receptor beta chain was retrieved from a study of beta chain features in type 1 diabetes. Study results and limitations: The study found fewer insertions and more deletions at VDJ junctions in type 1 diabetes patients. Within the patient group, naive, central memory and Treg TCRB repertoires appeared more similar to each other than within healthy donors.

In its sample, this clone was seen a few times. What it recognizes is unknown. There are 12 residues in the CDR3. The germline CDR1 and CDR2 sequences are SQVTM and ANQGSEA. Trimming shortened V by 6 bases and J by 7 bases, and 12 bases separated the two germline ends. Donors underwent one heparinised blood draw, 90 to 150 mL on average. Sorted populations were all over 95% pure. What was sequenced were expressed TCRB transcripts, since all of the isolated RNA had been reverse transcribed. TCRdb's table, derived via immunoSEQ multiplex PCR, lists solely in-frame clones and lacks some. In the table there are around 300,000 clones, about 10% of which are singletons.

The gene calls are TRBV29-1 and TRBJ2-2; D ambiguous. The TCR sequence derives from a woman aged 30 to 39 in good health. Material for sequencing was naive CD4+ T cells from blood. The CDR3: CSVSTEVGELFF. CDR3 in DNA: TGCAGCGTGAGCACAGAAGTCGGGGAGCTGTTTTTT.